The T cell receptor (beta chain) under discussion was sequenced for a study of cytomegalovirus exposure and HLA in healthy donors. V was pared by 4 bases and J by 6 bases, with 6 bases of the junction left unmatched. The CDR3 covers 14 residues. Germline values: CDR1 SGHKS, CDR2 YYEKEE (reference sequence). A note on this clone: The antigen is unknown.

General study findings and limits: Later analysis associated a missense DCLRE1C variant with TCR beta V- and J-gene trimming.

The PCR ran on 60 Vbeta and 13 Jbeta primers. This table comes from immunoSEQ multiplex PCR, and its TCRdb copy is limited to in-frame clones, with some not included. Of 150,000 to 200,000 clones listed, 79% were seen once; the top ten hold approximately 2%. The sequencing sample was made of PBMCs. The rearrangement uses TRBV5-5 and TRBJ2-4; 8 bases fit TRBD1. The sequence was collected from a man aged 40-49 years in good health and CMV-seronegative. The CDR3: CASSPTGVGNIQYF. The CDR3 nucleotides read TGTGCCAGCAGCCCGACAGGGGTCGGAAACATTCAGTACTTC.